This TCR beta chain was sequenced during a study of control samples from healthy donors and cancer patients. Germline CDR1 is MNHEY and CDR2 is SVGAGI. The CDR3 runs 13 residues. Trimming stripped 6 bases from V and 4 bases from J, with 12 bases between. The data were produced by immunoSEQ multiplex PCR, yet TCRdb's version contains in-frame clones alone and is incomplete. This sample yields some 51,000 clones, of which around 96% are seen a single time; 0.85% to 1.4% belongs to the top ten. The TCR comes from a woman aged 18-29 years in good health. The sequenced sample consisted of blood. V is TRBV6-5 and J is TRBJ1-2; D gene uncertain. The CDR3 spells CASSLGPIYGYTF. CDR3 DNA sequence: TGTGCCAGCAGCCTTGGACCGATCTATGGCTACACCTTC.